This T cell receptor (beta chain) is drawn from a study of human T cells and chemical hapten exposure. The V segment lost 5 bases and the J segment 4 bases; nucleotides outside the gene matches: 10. The CDR3 extends over 15 amino acids. Germline V lookup: CDR1 SGHDT, CDR2 YYEEEE. Time point specified: patch test 3, about 24 weeks after DPC sensitization. This sample's treatment: therapeutic diphenylcyclopropenone sensitization with weekly scalp DPC. TCRdb itself ran the RACE reads through MiXCR, one entry per CDR3 protein. Of roughly 84,000 distinct CDR3 sequences in the sample, 11% were seen once. This sample comprised whole blood, obtained in connection with sensitization to the hapten diphenylcyclopropenone (DPC). This receptor was taken from a woman aged 45-65 years with alopecia areata. Some clones in this sample may be carry-over from other donors' samples. The V gene is TRBV5-6, the J gene TRBJ2-3; TRBD2 matches at 7 bases. The CDR3 sequence: CASSSGAGVADTQYF. The CDR3 nucleotides read TGTGCCAGCAGTTCGGGCGCGGGGGTGGCAGATACGCAGTATTTT.